This paragraph covers one T cell receptor beta chain sequence. What it recognizes is unknown. With a much larger clone just one base away, this may be a read error. These data belong to a study of blood T cells in healthy people across ages. The CDR3 totals 13 residues. Trimming shortened V by 6 bases and J by 4 bases, and 12 bases separated the two germline ends. The germline V gene encodes CDR1 MNHEY and CDR2 SVGAGI. At least 5.5 micrograms of total RNA were extracted per sample. Primed by a sample-barcoded 5' primer and a J-beta primer mix, a second PCR proceeded for about 7 to 11 cycles. From the 5' RACE reads, TCRdb called clonotypes with MiXCR, one entry per CDR3 protein. The table lists 540,000 or so distinct CDR3 sequences, roughly 43% of them singletons. Study-wide results and caveats: CMV status of donors was unknown, possibly confounding expanded clonotype changes. Aged donors had fewer naive CD4+ cells and lower diversity than long-lived donors.

The genes are TRBV6-5 and TRBJ1-1; the D is unclear. The sequenced material came from blood. This clonotype was sampled from an elderly man in good health. As DNA, the CDR3 is TGTGCCAGCAGAATGATGACCGCCACTGAAGCTTTCTTT. Its protein product is CASRMMTATEAFF.